This is a list of T cell receptor beta chains from one sample in a study of blood T cell repertoires in COVID-19. Method: immunoSEQ multiplex PCR; TCRdb's copy keeps in-frame clones and lacks some. The table includes tens of thousands of clones, under 80% detected once. Sequenced: peripheral blood. Receptor source: a woman of 80 years or more with active or convalescent COVID-19. Both conserved end residues are part of each CDR3. The D gene is left open where the match is weak. Part of the rows lack a size; the others show once, few, many or a class for expanded clones.

abundance	d_gene	v_gene	j_gene	CDR3aa	CDR3nt
.	.	TRBV18	TRBJ1-1	CASSANPSSVTEAFF	TGTGCCAGCTCAGCAAACCCGAGTTCCGTCACTGAAGCTTTCTTT
.	TRBD2	TRBV6-1	TRBJ2-3	CASSGSLAGSYTDTQYF	TGTGCCAGCAGTGGAAGCCTAGCGGGTTCCTACACAGATACGCAGTATTTT
.	TRBD2	TRBV3-1/TRBV3-2	TRBJ2-7	CASSPAAGAIYEQYF	TGTGCCAGCAGCCCCGCAGCGGGGGCCATATACGAGCAGTACTTC
.	.	TRBV27	TRBJ1-5	CASSSVSNQPQHF	TGTGCCAGCAGCTCAGTTAGCAATCAGCCCCAGCATTTT
.	TRBD1	TRBV30	TRBJ1-2	CAFGQGRYGYTF	TGTGCCTTTGGACAGGGAAGGTATGGCTACACCTTC
.	.	TRBV9	TRBJ2-7	CASSVTTRPYEQYF	TGTGCCAGCAGCGTAACTACTAGACCCTACGAGCAGTACTTC
few	.	TRBV11-2	TRBJ2-3	CASSLDTRGTDTQYF	TGTGCCAGCAGCTTAGATACACGGGGCACAGATACGCAGTATTTT
.	.	TRBV10-3	TRBJ2-1	CAISEGLSSYNEQFF	TGTGCCATCAGTGAGGGTTTGAGCTCCTACAATGAGCAGTTCTTC
few	TRBD2	TRBV5-1	TRBJ2-3	CASSLTGGRVDTQYF	TGCGCCAGCAGCTTAACGGGGGGGCGTGTAGATACGCAGTATTTT
few	TRBD2	TRBV28	TRBJ2-3	CASSSWTSGGMNTQYF	TGTGCCAGCAGTTCCTGGACTAGCGGGGGCATGAATACGCAGTATTTT
.	.	TRBV7-2	TRBJ2-3	CASSLVGGNTDTQYF	TGTGCCAGCAGCTTAGTTGGGGGGAACACAGATACGCAGTATTTT
few	.	TRBV12-3/TRBV12-4	TRBJ1-3	CASSLAGGNTIYF	TGTGCCAGCAGTCTGGCAGGTGGAAACACCATATATTTT
.	TRBD1	TRBV7-2	TRBJ1-3	CASSLTGVDTIYF	TGTGCCAGCAGCCTCACAGGGGTAGACACCATATATTTT
.	TRBD1	TRBV5-1	TRBJ2-1	CASSLRGQGNNEQFF	TGCGCCAGCAGCTTGAGGGGACAGGGCAACAATGAGCAGTTCTTC
.	TRBD2	TRBV6-4	TRBJ2-1	CASSPGGGYEQFF	TGTGCCAGCAGCCCGGGAGGCGGGTATGAGCAGTTCTTC
.	TRBD2	TRBV5-6	TRBJ2-2	CASSIPSGGTGELFF	TGTGCCAGCAGCATTCCGAGCGGGGGCACCGGGGAGCTGTTTTTT
.	TRBD1	TRBV3-1/TRBV3-2	TRBJ1-2	CASSQFGTDVYGYTF	TGTGCCAGCAGCCAGTTCGGGACAGACGTTTATGGCTACACCTTC
.	.	TRBV10-2	TRBJ1-1	CASSEPGLYTEAFF	TGCGCCAGCAGTGAACCGGGATTGTACACTGAAGCTTTCTTT
.	TRBD2	TRBV6-4	TRBJ2-1	CASSPTSEYNEQFF	TGTGCCAGCAGCCCTACTAGCGAGTACAATGAGCAGTTCTTC
.	.	TRBV30	TRBJ1-5	CAWSVRAGFSNQPQHF	TGTGCCTGGAGTGTACGGGCAGGGTTTAGCAATCAGCCCCAGCATTTT
few	TRBD1	TRBV11-2	TRBJ2-7	CASSLGPRQGRFHEQYF	TGTGCCAGCAGCTTAGGGCCCAGACAGGGGCGCTTCCACGAGCAGTACTTC
once	.	TRBV6-5	TRBJ1-4	CASSPDSWNEKLFF	TGTGCCAGCAGCCCGGACAGCTGGAATGAAAAACTGTTTTTT